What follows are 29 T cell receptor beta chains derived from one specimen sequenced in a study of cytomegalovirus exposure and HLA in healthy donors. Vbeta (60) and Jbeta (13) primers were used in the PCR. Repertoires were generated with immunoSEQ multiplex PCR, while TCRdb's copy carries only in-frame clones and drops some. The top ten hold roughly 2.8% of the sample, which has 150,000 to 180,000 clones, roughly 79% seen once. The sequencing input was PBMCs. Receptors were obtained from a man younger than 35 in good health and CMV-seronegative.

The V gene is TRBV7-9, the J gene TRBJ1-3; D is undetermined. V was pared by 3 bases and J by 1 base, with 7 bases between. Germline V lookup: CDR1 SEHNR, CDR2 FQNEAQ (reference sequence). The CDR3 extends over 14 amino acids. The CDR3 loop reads CASSFRSSGNTIYF. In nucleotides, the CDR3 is TGTGCCAGCAGCTTTAGATCGTCTGGAAACACCATATATTTT.

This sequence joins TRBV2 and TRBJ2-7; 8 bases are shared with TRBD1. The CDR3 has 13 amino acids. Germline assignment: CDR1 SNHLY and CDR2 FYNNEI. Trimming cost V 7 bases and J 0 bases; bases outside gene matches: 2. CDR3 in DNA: TGTGCCAGCAAGACAGGGGACTCCTACGAGCAGTACTTC. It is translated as CASKTGDSYEQYF.

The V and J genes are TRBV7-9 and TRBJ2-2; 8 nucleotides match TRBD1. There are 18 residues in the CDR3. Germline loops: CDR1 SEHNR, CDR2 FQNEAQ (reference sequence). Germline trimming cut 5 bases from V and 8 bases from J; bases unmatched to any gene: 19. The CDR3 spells CASSVTSGTGENQGELFF. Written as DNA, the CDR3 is TGTGCCAGCAGCGTAACATCCGGGACAGGAGAGAATCAGGGGGAGCTGTTTTTT.

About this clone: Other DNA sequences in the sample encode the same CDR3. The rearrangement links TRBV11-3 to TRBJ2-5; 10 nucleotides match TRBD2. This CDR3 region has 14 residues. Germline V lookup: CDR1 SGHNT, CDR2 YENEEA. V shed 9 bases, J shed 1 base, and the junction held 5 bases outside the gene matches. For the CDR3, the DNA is TGTGCCAGTAGCCAGCGGGGGGGCCAAGAGACCCAGTACTTC. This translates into CASSQRGGQETQYF.

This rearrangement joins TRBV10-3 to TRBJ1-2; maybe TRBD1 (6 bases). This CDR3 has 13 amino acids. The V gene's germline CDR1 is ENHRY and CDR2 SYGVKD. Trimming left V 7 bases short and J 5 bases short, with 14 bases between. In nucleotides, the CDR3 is TGTGCCATCACCTCACAGGGCGGGTATGGCTACACCTTC. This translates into CAITSQGGYGYTF.

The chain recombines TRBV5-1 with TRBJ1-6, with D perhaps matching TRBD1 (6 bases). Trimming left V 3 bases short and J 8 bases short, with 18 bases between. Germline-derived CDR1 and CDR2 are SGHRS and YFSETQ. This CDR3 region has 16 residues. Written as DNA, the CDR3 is TGCGCCAGCAGCTCCCATTCAGGGGCGGGAGATTCACCCCTCCACTTT. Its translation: CASSSHSGAGDSPLHF.

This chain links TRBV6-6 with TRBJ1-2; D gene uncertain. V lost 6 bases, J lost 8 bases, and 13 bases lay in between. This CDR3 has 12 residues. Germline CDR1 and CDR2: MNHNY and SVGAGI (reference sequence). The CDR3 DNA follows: TGTGCCAGCAGACCCGACTCCAACGGCTACACCTTC. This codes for CASRPDSNGYTF.

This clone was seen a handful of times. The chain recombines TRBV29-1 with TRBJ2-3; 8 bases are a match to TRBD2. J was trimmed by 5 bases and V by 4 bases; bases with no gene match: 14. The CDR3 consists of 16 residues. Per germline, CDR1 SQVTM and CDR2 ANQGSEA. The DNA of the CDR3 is TGCAGCGTTGTGCCTTCGGCTAGCGGGCCGGGAGATACGCAGTATTTT. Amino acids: CSVVPSASGPGDTQYF.

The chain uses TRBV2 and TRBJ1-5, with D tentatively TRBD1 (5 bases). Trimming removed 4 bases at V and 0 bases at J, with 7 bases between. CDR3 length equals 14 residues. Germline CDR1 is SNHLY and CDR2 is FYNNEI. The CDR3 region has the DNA TGTGCCAGCAGTGGACAGACTAGCAATCAGCCCCAGCATTTT. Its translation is CASSGQTSNQPQHF.

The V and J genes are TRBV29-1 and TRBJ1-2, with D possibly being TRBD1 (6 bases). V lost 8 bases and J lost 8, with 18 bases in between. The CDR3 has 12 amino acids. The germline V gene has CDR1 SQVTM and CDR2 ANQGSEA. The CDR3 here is CSSNSGGGGYTF. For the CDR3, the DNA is TGCAGCTCCAATTCGGGGGGCGGAGGCTACACCTTC.

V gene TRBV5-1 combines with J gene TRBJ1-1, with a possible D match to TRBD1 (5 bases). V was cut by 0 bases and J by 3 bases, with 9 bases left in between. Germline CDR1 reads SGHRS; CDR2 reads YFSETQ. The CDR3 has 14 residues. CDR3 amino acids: CASSLGGRDTEAFF. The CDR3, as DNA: TGCGCCAGCAGCTTGGGGGGCCGGGACACTGAAGCTTTCTTT.

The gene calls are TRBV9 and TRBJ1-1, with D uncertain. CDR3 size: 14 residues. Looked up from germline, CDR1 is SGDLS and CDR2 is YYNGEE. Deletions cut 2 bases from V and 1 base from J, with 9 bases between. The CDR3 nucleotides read TGTGCCAGCAGCGTTGAGCGGACGAACACTGAAGCTTTCTTT. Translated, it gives CASSVERTNTEAFF. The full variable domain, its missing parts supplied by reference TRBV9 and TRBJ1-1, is DSGVTQTPKHLITATGQRVTLRCSPRSGDLSVYWYQQSLDQGLQFLIQYYNGEERAKGNILERFSAQQFPDLHSELNLSSLELGDSALYFCASSVERTNTEAFFGQGTRLTVV.

CDR3 loop: CASSPRLAEQLHEKLFF. The CDR3 DNA is TGTGCCAGCAGCCCTAGACTGGCGGAGCAACTTCATGAAAAACTGTTTTTT. The chain uses TRBV7-9 and TRBJ1-4; no definite D call. Per germline, CDR1 SEHNR and CDR2 FQNEAQ (reference sequence). V was clipped by 5 bases and J by 6 bases, with 22 bases between them. This CDR3 has 17 residues. The entire variable domain, with the rest obtained from reference TRBV7-9 and TRBJ1-4, is as follows: DTGVSQNPRHKITKRGQNVTFRCDPISEHNRLYWYRQTLGQGPEFLTYFQNEAQLEKSRLLSDRFSAERPKGSFSTLEIQRTEQGDSAMYLCASSPRLAEQLHEKLFFGSGTQLSVL.

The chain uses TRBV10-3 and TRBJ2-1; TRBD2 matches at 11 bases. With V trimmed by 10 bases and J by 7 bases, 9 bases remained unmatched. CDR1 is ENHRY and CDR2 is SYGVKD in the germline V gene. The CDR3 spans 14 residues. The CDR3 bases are TGTGCCACCCTCTCTAGCGGGGGGTCGAATGAGCAGTTCTTC. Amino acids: CATLSSGGSNEQFF.

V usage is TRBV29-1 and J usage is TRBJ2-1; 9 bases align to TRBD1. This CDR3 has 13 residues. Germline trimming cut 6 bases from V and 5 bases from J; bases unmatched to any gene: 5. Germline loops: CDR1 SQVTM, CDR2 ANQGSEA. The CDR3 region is CSVDRGLDNEQFF. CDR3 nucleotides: TGCAGCGTGGACAGGGGTCTTGACAATGAGCAGTTCTTC.

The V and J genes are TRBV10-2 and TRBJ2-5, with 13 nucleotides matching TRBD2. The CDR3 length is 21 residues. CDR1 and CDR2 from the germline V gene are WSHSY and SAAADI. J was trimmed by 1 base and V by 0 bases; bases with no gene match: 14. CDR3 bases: TGCGCCAGCAGTGAGTCGGACAGGGTCTGGACTAGCGGGGGACCCCAAGAGACCCAGTACTTC. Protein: CASSESDRVWTSGGPQETQYF.

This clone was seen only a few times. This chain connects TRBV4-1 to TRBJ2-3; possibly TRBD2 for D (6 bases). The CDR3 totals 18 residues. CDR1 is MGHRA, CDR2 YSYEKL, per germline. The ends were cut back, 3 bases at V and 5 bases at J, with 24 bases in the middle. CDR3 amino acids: CASSQLPPWGDSRDTQYF. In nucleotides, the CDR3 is TGCGCCAGCAGCCAGCTGCCACCTTGGGGGGATAGCCGAGATACGCAGTATTTT.

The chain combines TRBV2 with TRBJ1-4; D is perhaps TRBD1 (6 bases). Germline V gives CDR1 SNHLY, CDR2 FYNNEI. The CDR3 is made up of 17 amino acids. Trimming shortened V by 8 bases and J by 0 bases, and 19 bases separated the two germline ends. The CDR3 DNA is TGTGCCAGCTTTCCCCAACCTTACAGGGCAACTAATGAAAAACTGTTTTTT. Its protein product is CASFPQPYRATNEKLFF. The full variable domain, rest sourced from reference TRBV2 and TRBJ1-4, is EPEVTQTPSHQVTQMGQEVILRCVPISNHLYFYWYRQILGQKVEFLVSFYNNEISEKSEIFDDQFSVERPDGSNFTLKIRSTKLEDSAMYFCASFPQPYRATNEKLFFGSGTQLSVL.

The CDR3: CAISPSGVYNEQFF. CDR3 nucleotides: TGTGCCATCAGTCCTAGCGGGGTCTACAATGAGCAGTTCTTC. J is TRBJ2-1 and V is TRBV10-3, with 9 bases aligning to TRBD2. Germline V gene sequence: CDR1 ENHRY, CDR2 SYGVKD. This CDR3 contains 14 residues. The V segment lost 5 bases and the J segment 3 bases; nucleotides outside the gene matches: 2.

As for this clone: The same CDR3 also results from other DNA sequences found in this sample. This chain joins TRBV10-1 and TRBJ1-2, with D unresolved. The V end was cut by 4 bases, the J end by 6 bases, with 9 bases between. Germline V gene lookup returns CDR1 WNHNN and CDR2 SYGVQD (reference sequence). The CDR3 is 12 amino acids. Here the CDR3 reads CASSGTEDGYTF. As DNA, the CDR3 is TGCGCCAGCAGTGGGACGGAGGATGGCTACACCTTC.

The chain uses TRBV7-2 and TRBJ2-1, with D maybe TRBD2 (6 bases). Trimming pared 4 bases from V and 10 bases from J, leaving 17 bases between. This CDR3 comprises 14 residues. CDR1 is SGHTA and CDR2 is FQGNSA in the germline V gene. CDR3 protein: CASSSVGLRGEQFF. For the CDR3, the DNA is TGTGCCAGCAGCTCAGTGGGACTGAGGGGCGAGCAGTTCTTC. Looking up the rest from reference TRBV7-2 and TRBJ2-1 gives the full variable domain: GAGVSQSPSNKVTEKGKDVELRCDPISGHTALYWYRQSLGQGLEFLIYFQGNSAPDKSGLPSDRFSAERTGGSVSTLTIQRTQQEDSAVYLCASSSVGLRGEQFFGPGTRLTVL.

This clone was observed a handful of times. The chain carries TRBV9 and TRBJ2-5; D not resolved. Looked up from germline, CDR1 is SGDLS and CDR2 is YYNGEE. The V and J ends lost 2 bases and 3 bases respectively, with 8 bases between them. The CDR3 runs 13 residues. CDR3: CASSVSSEETQYF. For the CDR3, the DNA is TGTGCCAGCAGCGTTTCAAGCGAAGAGACCCAGTACTTC.

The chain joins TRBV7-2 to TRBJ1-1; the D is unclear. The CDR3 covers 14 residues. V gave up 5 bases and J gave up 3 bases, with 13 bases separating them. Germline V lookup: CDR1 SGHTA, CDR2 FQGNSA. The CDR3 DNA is TGTGCCAGCAGCGTCCCTGGCGGGCACACTGAAGCTTTCTTT. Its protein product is CASSVPGGHTEAFF.

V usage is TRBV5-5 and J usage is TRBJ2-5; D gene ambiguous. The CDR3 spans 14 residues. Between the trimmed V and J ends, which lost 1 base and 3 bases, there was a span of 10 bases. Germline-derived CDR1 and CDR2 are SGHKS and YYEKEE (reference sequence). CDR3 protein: CASSLYTLEETQYF. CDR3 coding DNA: TGTGCCAGCAGCTTGTATACCCTAGAAGAGACCCAGTACTTC.

The DNA for the CDR3 is TGTGCCAGCAGTGAACGGGGGGGTAATTCACCCCTCCACTTT. Translating gives CASSERGGNSPLHF. The rearrangement joins TRBV6-1 to TRBJ1-6; D perhaps matches TRBD1 (5 bases). The germline CDR1 and CDR2 sequences are MNHNS and SASEGT. Trimming took off 2 bases at V and 6 bases at J, with 8 bases between the two ends. The CDR3 extends over 14 amino acids.

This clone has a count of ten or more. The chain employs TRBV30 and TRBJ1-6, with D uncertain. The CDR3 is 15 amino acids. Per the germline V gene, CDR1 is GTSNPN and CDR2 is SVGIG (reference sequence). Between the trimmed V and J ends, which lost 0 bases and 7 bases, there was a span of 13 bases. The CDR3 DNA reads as TGTGCCTGGAGTGTTCTTAGTGGTTTAAATTCACCCCTCCACTTT. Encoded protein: CAWSVLSGLNSPLHF.

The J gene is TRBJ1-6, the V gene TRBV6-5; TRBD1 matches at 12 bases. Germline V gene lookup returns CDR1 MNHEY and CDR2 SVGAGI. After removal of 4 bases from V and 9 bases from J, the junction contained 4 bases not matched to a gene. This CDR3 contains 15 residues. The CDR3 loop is CASSWGTGGSSPLHF. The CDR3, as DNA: TGTGCCAGCAGTTGGGGGACAGGGGGCAGTTCACCCCTCCACTTT.

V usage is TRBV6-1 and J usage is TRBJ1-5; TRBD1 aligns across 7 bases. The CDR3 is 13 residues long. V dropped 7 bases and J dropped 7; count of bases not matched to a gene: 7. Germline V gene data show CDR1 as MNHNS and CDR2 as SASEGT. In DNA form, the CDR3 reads TGTGCCAGCAAAAGGGGGCGAGAGCAGCCCCAGCATTTT. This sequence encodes CASKRGREQPQHF.

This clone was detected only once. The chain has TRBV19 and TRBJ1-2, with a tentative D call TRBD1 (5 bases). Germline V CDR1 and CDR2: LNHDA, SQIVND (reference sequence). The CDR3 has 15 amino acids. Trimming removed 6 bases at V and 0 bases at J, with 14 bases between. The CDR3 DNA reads TGTGCCAGTAGGACCTCGGGGGGAACTAACTATGGCTACACCTTC. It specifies CASRTSGGTNYGYTF.